These 25 T cell receptor beta chains were all obtained from the same sample, sequenced in a study of blood T cell repertoires in COVID-19. Method: immunoSEQ multiplex PCR; TCRdb's copy keeps in-frame clones and lacks some. The sample contains some 110,000 clones, approximately 88% of which appear only once. Sequencing was carried out using peripheral blood. The source of these receptors is a human donor in a cohort sampled during active COVID-19.

The V gene is TRBV24-1, the J gene TRBJ2-3; 14 nucleotides line up with TRBD2. CDR1 KGHDR and CDR2 SFDVKD come from the germline V gene. Germline trimming cut 4 bases from V and 1 base from J; bases unmatched to any gene: 12. The CDR3 contains 20 residues. The DNA for the CDR3 is TGTGCCACCAGTGACCCCCTTGGGGGGACTAGCGGGGGCCGCACAGATACGCAGTATTTT. Its protein product is CATSDPLGGTSGGRTDTQYF.

The genes are TRBV19 and TRBJ2-1; 11 bases are a match to TRBD2. V lost 5 bases, J lost 9 bases, and 9 bases stayed unmatched. Germline-derived CDR1 and CDR2 are LNHDA and SQIVND (reference sequence). This CDR3 has 15 amino acids. This CDR3 is CASSFSGGALGEQFF. The DNA for the CDR3 is TGTGCCAGTAGTTTTAGCGGGGGGGCCCTCGGTGAGCAGTTCTTC. The variable domain in full, completed from reference TRBV19 and TRBJ2-1, reads DGGITQSPKYLFRKEGQNVTLSCEQNLNHDAMYWYRQDPGQGLRLIYYSQIVNDFQKGDIAEGYSVSREKKESFPLTVTSAQKNPTAFYLCASSFSGGALGEQFFGPGTRLTVL.

The DNA for the CDR3 is TGTGCCAGCAGTGAGCGGGGGATTGGGATGAACACTGAAGCTTTCTTT. Its translation: CASSERGIGMNTEAFF. The rearrangement joins TRBV2 to TRBJ1-1, with TRBD1 as a possible D gene (5 bases). From germline, CDR1 is SNHLY and CDR2 FYNNEI. This CDR3 region has 16 residues. Deletions cut 3 bases from V and 0 bases from J, with 14 bases between.

The chain combines TRBV6-2 or TRBV6-3 with TRBJ2-2; 8 bases match TRBD2. CDR1 and CDR2 (germline): MNHEY, SVGEGT. This CDR3 comprises 17 residues. Trimming at V came to 2 bases and at J to 0 bases, leaving 5 bases not matched to a gene. CDR3 coding DNA: TGTGCCAGCAGTTACGTGCGGGGGGCAGCGAACACCGGGGAGCTGTTTTTT. Amino acids: CASSYVRGAANTGELFF.

J is TRBJ2-1 and V is TRBV20-1, with D tentatively TRBD2 (6 bases). The germline V and J ends were trimmed by 3 bases and 10 bases, with 13 bases remaining between them. The germline gives CDR1 DFQATT, CDR2 SNEGSKA (reference sequence). The CDR3 is 12 amino acids. The CDR3 is CSASLAGREQFF. The CDR3 DNA sequence: TGCAGTGCTAGTCTGGCGGGACGGGAGCAGTTCTTC.

The chain uses TRBV6-2 or TRBV6-3 and TRBJ1-5; tentative D call: TRBD1 (6 bases). The germline V gene has CDR1 MNHEY and CDR2 SVGEGT. The CDR3 sequence is 15 residues long. The V end lost 6 bases, the J end lost 1 base, and 13 bases lay between the germline ends. The CDR3 DNA reads as TGTGCCAGCAGCCAACAGGGCGGGAGCAATCAGCCCCAGCATTTT. This sequence encodes CASSQQGGSNQPQHF.

V is TRBV7-2 and J is TRBJ1-2, with unresolved D. Germline lookup yields CDR1 SGHTA and CDR2 FQGNSA. This CDR3 has 12 residues. Deletions cut 5 bases from V and 6 bases from J, with 10 bases between. This chain's CDR3 is CASSIRGDGYTF. Here the CDR3 DNA reads TGTGCCAGCAGCATACGAGGAGATGGCTACACCTTC.

The chain couples TRBV6-5 to TRBJ2-2; 8 bases are shared with TRBD2. This CDR3 comprises 15 residues. CDR1 is MNHEY, CDR2 SVGAGI, per germline. V lost 6 bases, J lost 13 bases, and 16 bases stayed unmatched. DNA of the CDR3: TGTGCCAGCAGCCCCTTAGCGGGGCCCCCACGGGGGCTGTTTTTT. Protein product: CASSPLAGPPRGLFF.

This clone was observed a single time. This sequence joins TRBV5-1 and TRBJ2-1, with D possibly being TRBD2 (6 bases). In germline, CDR1 is SGHRS, CDR2 YFSETQ. The CDR3 extends over 14 amino acids. Trimming removed 0 bases from V and 6 bases from J, with 10 bases in between. The CDR3 coding sequence is TGCGCCAGCAGCTTGGTGGGGGGACTCAATGAGCAGTTCTTC. This codes for CASSLVGGLNEQFF.

V usage is TRBV7-9 and J usage is TRBJ1-2, with 9 positions matching TRBD1. CDR3 length: 17 amino acids. J was trimmed by 8 bases and V by 7 bases; bases with no gene match: 20. CDR1 and CDR2 (germline): SEHNR, FQNEAQ (reference sequence). In nucleotides, the CDR3 is TGTGCCAGCAACCACCCCGGGGGGACAGGGCACTCAGGGGGCTACACCTTC. Translation gives CASNHPGGTGHSGGYTF.

The rearrangement joins TRBV10-2 to TRBJ1-4, with no clear D. V lost 6 bases to trimming and J lost 4 bases, with 9 bases between them. Germline V gene sequence: CDR1 WSHSY, CDR2 SAAADI. The CDR3 is made up of 13 amino acids. CDR3 region: CASREAHNEKLFF. In DNA form, the CDR3 reads TGCGCCAGCAGGGAGGCGCATAATGAAAAACTGTTTTTT.

This clone was counted a single time. V and J are TRBV5-4 and TRBJ2-1; 11 nucleotides match TRBD1. Germline trimming cut 0 bases from V and 4 bases from J; bases unmatched to any gene: 3. CDR1 is SGHNT, CDR2 YYREEE, per germline (reference sequence). The CDR3 loop spans 16 amino acids. This CDR3 reads CASSLVGQGDYNEQFF. The CDR3 bases are TGTGCCAGCAGCTTGGTGGGACAGGGGGATTACAATGAGCAGTTCTTC.

The CDR3 is CASSQDPKRSSNQPQHF. The CDR3 DNA reads TGTGCCAGCAGCCAAGATCCGAAGAGGAGTAGCAATCAGCCCCAGCATTTT. The V and J genes are TRBV3-1 (or the pseudogene TRBV3-2) and TRBJ1-5; D is uncertain. Germline CDR1 reads LGHDT; CDR2 reads YNNKEL (reference sequence). The CDR3 totals 17 residues. The V end was cut by 0 bases, the J end by 0 bases, with 12 bases between.

The chain joins TRBV5-5 to TRBJ2-2, with D maybe TRBD1 (6 bases). V lost 6 bases, J lost 4 bases, and 13 bases lay in between. Germline V lookup: CDR1 SGHKS, CDR2 YYEKEE (reference sequence). The CDR3 is made up of 14 amino acids. CDR3 DNA sequence: TGTGCCAGCACCAGACAGGTATCCACCGGGGAGCTGTTTTTT. Translating gives CASTRQVSTGELFF.

The rearrangement links TRBV4-1 to TRBJ2-2; a possible D gene is TRBD2 (6 bases). CDR1 and CDR2 (germline): MGHRA, YSYEKL. The V gene lost 0 bases and the J gene lost 4 bases, with 18 bases spanning the gap. The CDR3 is 18 residues long. CDR3 bases: TGCGCCAGCAGCCAAGATCCCACGCGGGACCGCAGCACCGGGGAGCTGTTTTTT. This codes for CASSQDPTRDRSTGELFF.

This clone showed up just a few times. The chain uses TRBV2 and TRBJ2-7; D is uncertain. V lost 1 base and J 7 bases, leaving 20 bases between the germline ends. CDR1 is SNHLY, CDR2 FYNNEI, per germline. The CDR3 consists of 16 residues. CDR3 amino acids: CASSEGLGLLDREQYF. The CDR3 nucleotides are TGTGCCAGCAGTGAAGGCTTGGGCCTACTGGATCGGGAGCAGTACTTC.

DNA for the CDR3: TGTGCCAGCAGAGGGACAGGGAAAGCCTACGAGCAGTACTTC. This codes for CASRGTGKAYEQYF. This chain joins TRBV28 and TRBJ2-7; 9 bases are shared with TRBD1. The germline gives CDR1 MDHEN, CDR2 SYDVKM. The CDR3 length is 14 residues. V was clipped by 6 bases and J by 2 bases; unmatched bases: 5.

V and J are TRBV6-4 and TRBJ2-1, with 10 bases aligning to TRBD2. Germline-derived CDR1 and CDR2 are MRHNA and SNTAGT. This CDR3 spans 15 amino acids. V dropped 6 bases and J dropped 5; count of bases not matched to a gene: 7. CDR3 nucleotide sequence: TGTGCCAGCAGCGTTTCTAGCGGGAGCCACAATGAGCAGTTCTTC. This sequence encodes CASSVSSGSHNEQFF.

This chain uses TRBV28 with TRBJ1-5, with TRBD1 as a possible D gene (5 bases). V lost 11 bases, J lost 2 bases, and 19 bases lay in between. CDR1 is MDHEN, CDR2 SYDVKM, per germline. The CDR3 spans 15 residues. DNA for the CDR3: TGTGCCTCGGAGGGAGCAGCGGGGGGCAATCAGCCCCAGCATTTT. Its protein is CASEGAAGGNQPQHF.

This clone was seen more than once but under ten times. J is TRBJ2-1 and V is TRBV7-9, with D possibly being TRBD1 (5 bases). V gave up 3 bases and J gave up 7 bases, with 7 bases separating them. The germline gives CDR1 SEHNR, CDR2 FQNEAQ (reference sequence). There are 12 residues in the CDR3. The CDR3 loop is CASSFDRNEQFF. The CDR3 nucleotides are TGTGCCAGCAGCTTTGACAGAAATGAGCAGTTCTTC.

This chain joins TRBV30 and TRBJ1-3; D is unresolved. Trimming shortened V by 4 bases and J by 2 bases, and 15 bases separated the two germline ends. Germline assignment: CDR1 GTSNPN and CDR2 SVGIG (reference sequence). The CDR3 consists of 15 residues. DNA for the CDR3: TGTGCCTGGAACCCCGGGATGGTCCCTGGAAACACCATATATTTT. It is translated as CAWNPGMVPGNTIYF. Full variable domain (outside the CDR3, taken from reference TRBV30 and TRBJ1-3): SQTIHQWPATLVQPVGSPLSLECTVEGTSNPNLYWYRQAAGRGLQLLFYSVGIGQISSEVPQNLSASRPQDRQFILSSKKLLLSDSGFYLCAWNPGMVPGNTIYFGEGSWLTVV.

This clone was observed once. The rearrangement uses TRBV28 and TRBJ2-1, with 11 bases identical to TRBD2. This CDR3 is 21 amino acids long. Trimming cost V 1 base and J 2 bases; bases outside gene matches: 16. Per germline, CDR1 MDHEN and CDR2 SYDVKM. For the CDR3, the DNA is TGTGCCAGCAGTTTATTCAGGGGTAAGTTGACTAGCGGGAAAACCTACAATGAGCAGTTCTTC. This sequence encodes CASSLFRGKLTSGKTYNEQFF.

The rearrangement uses TRBV6-5 and TRBJ2-3; 11 positions agree with TRBD2. V lost 6 bases, J lost 2 bases, and 4 bases stayed unmatched. The CDR3 consists of 15 residues. The germline CDR1 and CDR2 sequences are MNHEY and SVGAGI. The CDR3 DNA reads TGTGCCAGCAGAGCTAGCGGGGGGTTCACAGATACGCAGTATTTT. Translating gives CASRASGGFTDTQYF.

The chain combines TRBV19 with TRBJ2-5; no definite D call. CDR1 LNHDA and CDR2 SQIVND come from the germline V gene (reference sequence). The V end lost 1 base, the J end lost 5 bases, and 17 bases lay between the germline ends. This CDR3 contains 16 residues. The CDR3 coding sequence is TGTGCCAGTAGTATAGCCAATAATTTATACGGTGAGACCCAGTACTTC. Translated: CASSIANNLYGETQYF.

The chain is built from TRBV4-1 and TRBJ2-3, with TRBD1 identical over 8 bases. The CDR3 consists of 18 residues. Trimming took 4 bases from V and 2 from J; bases not matched to a gene: 14. Germline V gene sequence: CDR1 MGHRA, CDR2 YSYEKL. The CDR3 region has the DNA TGCGCCAGCAGCCCGGACAGAGGGACAGGAACAATCACAGATACGCAGTATTTT. This encodes CASSPDRGTGTITDTQYF.